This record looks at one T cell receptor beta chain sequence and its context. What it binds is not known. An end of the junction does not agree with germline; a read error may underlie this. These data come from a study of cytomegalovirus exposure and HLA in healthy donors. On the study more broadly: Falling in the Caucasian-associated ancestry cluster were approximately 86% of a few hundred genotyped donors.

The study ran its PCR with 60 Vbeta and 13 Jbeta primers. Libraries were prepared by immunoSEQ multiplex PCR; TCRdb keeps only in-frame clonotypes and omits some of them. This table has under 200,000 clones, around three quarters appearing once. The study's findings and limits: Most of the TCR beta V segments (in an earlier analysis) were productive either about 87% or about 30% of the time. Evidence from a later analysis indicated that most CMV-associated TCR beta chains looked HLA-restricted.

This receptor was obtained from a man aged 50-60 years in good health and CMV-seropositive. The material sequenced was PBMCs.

This CDR3 reads CASSLDPGLAKANF. The CDR3 DNA sequence: TGTGCCAGCAGCTTAGATCCGGGACTAGCGAAAGCAAACTTC. V usage is TRBV11-2 and J usage is TRBJ2-5, with 10 bases identical to TRBD2. The CDR3 covers 14 residues. Germline V CDR1 and CDR2: SGHAT, FQNNGV.